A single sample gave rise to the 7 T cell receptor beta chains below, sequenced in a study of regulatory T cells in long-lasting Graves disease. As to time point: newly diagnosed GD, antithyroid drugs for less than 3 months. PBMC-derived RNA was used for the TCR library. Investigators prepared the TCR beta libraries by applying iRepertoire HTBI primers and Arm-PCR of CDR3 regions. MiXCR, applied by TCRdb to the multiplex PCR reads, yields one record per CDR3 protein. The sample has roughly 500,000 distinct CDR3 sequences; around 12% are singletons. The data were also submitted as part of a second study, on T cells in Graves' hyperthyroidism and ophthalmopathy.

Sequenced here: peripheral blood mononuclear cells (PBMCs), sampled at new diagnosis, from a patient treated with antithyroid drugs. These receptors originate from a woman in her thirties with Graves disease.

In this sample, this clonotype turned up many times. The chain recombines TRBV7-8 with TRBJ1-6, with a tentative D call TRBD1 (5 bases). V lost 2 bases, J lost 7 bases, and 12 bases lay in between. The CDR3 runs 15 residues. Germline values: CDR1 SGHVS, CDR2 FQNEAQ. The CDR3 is CASSLLTVPNSPLHF. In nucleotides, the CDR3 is TGTGCCAGCAGCTTACTGACAGTCCCAAATTCACCCCTCCACTTT.

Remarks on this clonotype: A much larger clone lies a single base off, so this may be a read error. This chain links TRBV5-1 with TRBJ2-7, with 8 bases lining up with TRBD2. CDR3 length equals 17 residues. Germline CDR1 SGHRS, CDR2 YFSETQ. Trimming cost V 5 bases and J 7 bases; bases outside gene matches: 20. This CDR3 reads CASRRLLAGGSYNEQYF. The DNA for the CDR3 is TGCGCCAGCAGGCGCCTTTTGGCGGGAGGCTCCTACAATGAGCAGTACTTC.

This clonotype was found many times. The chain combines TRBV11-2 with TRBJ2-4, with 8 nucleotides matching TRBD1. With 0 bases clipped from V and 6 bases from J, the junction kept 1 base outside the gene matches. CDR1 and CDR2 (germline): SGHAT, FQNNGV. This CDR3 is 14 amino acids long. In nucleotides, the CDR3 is TGTGCCAGCAGCTTAGACAGGGGGCCAAACATTCAGTACTTC. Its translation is CASSLDRGPNIQYF.

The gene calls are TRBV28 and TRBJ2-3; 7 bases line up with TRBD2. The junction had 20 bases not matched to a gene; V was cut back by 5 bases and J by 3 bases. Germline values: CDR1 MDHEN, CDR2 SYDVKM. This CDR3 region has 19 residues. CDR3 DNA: TGTGCCAGCAGTCCATACCGGAGACTAGCCCCCCAAGGTACAGATACGCAGTATTTT. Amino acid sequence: CASSPYRRLAPQGTDTQYF.

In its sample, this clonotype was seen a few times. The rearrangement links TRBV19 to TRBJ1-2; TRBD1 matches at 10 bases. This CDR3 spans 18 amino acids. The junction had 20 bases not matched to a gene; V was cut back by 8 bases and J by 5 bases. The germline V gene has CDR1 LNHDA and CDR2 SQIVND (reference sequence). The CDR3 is CASLGVRGQGTSHYGYTF. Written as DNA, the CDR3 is TGTGCCAGTCTAGGCGTGAGGGGACAGGGGACCTCTCATTATGGCTACACCTTC.

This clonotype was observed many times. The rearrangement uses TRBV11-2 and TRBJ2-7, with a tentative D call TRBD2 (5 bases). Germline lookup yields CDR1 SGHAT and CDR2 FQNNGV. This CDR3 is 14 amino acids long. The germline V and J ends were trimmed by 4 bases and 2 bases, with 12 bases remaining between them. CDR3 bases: TGTGCCAGCAGCTCGGGGTATGGAGCCTACGAGCAGTACTTC. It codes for CASSSGYGAYEQYF.

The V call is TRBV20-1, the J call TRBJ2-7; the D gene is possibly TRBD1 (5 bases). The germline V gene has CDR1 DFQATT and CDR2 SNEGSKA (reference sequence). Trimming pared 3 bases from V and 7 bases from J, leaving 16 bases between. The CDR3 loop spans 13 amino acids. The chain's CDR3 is CSASRGYYNEQYF. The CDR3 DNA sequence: TGCAGTGCTAGTAGGGGTTACTACAATGAGCAGTACTTC.